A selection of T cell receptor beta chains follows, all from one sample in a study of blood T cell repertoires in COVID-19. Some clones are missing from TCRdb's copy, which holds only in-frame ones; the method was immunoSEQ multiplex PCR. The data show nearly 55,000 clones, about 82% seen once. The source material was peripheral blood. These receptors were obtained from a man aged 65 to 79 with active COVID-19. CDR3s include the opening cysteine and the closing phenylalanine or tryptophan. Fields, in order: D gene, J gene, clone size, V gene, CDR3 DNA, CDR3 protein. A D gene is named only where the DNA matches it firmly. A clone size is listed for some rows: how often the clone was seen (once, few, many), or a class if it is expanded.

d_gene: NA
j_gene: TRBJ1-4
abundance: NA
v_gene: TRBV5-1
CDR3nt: TGCGCCAGCACAAGGACAGCTGGTAATGAAAAACTGTTTTTT
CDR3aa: CASTRTAGNEKLFF

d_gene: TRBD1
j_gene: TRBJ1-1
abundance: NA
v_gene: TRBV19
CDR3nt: TGTGCCAGTAGTTTGACAGGGGGGGGGACTGAAGCTTTCTTT
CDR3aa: CASSLTGGGTEAFF

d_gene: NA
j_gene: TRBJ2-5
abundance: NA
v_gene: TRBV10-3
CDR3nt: TGTGCCATCAGTGGCGGGGAGACCCAGTACTTC
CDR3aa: CAISGGETQYF

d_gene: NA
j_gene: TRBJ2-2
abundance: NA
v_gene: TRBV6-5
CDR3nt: TGTGCCAGCAGTTCAGACAGATACACCGGGGAGCTGTTTTTT
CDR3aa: CASSSDRYTGELFF

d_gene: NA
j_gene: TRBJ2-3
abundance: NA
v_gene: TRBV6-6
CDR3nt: TGTGCCAGCAGTGGTCCAGGGTTCACAGATACGCAGTATTTT
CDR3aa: CASSGPGFTDTQYF

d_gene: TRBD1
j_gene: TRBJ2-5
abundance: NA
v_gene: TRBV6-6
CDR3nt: TGTGCCAGCTGGGAGGGACAGGGGACGGGGAGGGAGACCCAGTACTTC
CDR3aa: CASWEGQGTGRETQYF

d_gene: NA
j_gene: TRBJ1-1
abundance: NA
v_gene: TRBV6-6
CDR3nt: TGTGCCAGCAGTGGGGCGGTGAAGGACACTGAAGCTTTCTTT
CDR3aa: CASSGAVKDTEAFF

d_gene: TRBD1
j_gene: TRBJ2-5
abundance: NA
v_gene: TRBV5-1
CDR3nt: TGCGCCAGCAGCTTGGGAGGACAGGGGGAGACCCAGTACTTC
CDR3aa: CASSLGGQGETQYF

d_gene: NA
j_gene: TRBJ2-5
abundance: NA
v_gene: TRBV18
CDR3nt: TGTGCCAGCTCACCACTTCATGGCCCCCGGGGAGAGACCCAGTACTTC
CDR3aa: CASSPLHGPRGETQYF

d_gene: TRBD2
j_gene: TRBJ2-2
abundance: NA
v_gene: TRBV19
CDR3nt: TGTGCCAGTAAGGCGGGGGGGCATAGCCCGAACACCGGGGAGCTGTTTTTT
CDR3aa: CASKAGGHSPNTGELFF

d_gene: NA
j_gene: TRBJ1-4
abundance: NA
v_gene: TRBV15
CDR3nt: TGTGCCACCAGCAGAGGTAGTGAAAAACTGTTTTTT
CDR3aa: CATSRGSEKLFF

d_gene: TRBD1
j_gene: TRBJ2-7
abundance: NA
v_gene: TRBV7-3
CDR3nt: TGTGCCAGCAGCTTAACCCAGGGGGCCTACGAGCAGTACTTC
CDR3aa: CASSLTQGAYEQYF

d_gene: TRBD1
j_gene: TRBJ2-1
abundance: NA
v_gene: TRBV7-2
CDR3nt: TGTGCCAGCAGCTTAAGACAGGGGATCTACAATGAGCAGTTCTTC
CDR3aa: CASSLRQGIYNEQFF

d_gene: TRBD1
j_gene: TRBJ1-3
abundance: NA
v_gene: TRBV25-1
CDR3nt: TGTGCCAGCAGATCAGGGGGTCCTGGAAACACCATATATTTT
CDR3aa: CASRSGGPGNTIYF

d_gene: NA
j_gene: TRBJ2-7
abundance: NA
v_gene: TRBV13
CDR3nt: TGTGCCAGCACCCACCGGGGTATAGGGTACGAGCAGTACTTC
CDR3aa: CASTHRGIGYEQYF

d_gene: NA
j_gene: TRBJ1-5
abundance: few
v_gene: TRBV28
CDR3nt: TGTGCCAGCAGTTTCGAGGGTAGCAATCAGCCCCAGCATTTT
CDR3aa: CASSFEGSNQPQHF

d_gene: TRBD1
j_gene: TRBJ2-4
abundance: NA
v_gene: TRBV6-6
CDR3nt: TGTGCCAGCAGTGCTCGCCCGGGACAGAGAAACATTCAGTACTTC
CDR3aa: CASSARPGQRNIQYF

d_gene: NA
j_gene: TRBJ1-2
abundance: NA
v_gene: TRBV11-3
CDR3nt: TGTGCCAGCAGCCGCCGGGGTAGTATCGATGGCTACACCTTC
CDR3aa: CASSRRGSIDGYTF

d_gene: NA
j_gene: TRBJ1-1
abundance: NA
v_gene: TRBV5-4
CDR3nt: TGTGCCAGCAGCAGGGAGGGGGGTGGTAGCACTGAAGCTTTCTTT
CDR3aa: CASSREGGGSTEAFF

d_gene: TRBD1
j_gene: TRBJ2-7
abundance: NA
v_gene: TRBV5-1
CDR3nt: TGCGCCAGCAGCGCCACCCGGACAGGGCAGGGCGAGCAGTACTTC
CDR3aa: CASSATRTGQGEQYF

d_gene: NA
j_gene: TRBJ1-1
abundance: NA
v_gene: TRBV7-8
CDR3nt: TGTGCCAGCAGCCAACCGCAGACAGTCAACACTGAAGCTTTCTTT
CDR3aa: CASSQPQTVNTEAFF

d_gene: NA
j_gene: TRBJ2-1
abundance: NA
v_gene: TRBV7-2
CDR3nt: TGTGCCAGCACGGATAGAGCGAATGAGCAGTTCTTC
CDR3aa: CASTDRANEQFF

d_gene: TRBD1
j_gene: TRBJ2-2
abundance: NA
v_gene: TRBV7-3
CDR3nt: TGTGCCAGCAGCCCCGGGACAGCTAACACCGGGGAGCTGTTTTTT
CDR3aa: CASSPGTANTGELFF

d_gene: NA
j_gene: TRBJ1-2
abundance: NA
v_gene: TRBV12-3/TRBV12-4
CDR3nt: TGTGCCAGCAGCCTACAGATTTTCTATGGCTACACCTTC
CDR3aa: CASSLQIFYGYTF

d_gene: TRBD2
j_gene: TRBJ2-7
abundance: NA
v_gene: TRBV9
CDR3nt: TGTGCCAGCAGCGCCCCGGGAGGTTACGAGCAGTACTTC
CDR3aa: CASSAPGGYEQYF

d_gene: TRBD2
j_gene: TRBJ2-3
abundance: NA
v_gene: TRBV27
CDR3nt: TGTGCCAGCAGTTTGCTAGCGGTTGCAGATACGCAGTATTTT
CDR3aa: CASSLLAVADTQYF

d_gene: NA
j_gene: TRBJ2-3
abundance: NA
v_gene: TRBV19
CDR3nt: TGTGCCAGTAGTCCCCCCAGAGGGGAGGAAGATACGCAGTATTTT
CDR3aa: CASSPPRGEEDTQYF

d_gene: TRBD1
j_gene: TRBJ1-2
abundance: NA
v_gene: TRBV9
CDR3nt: TGTGCCAGCAGCGTCGATGGGACAGGGTATGGCTACACCTTC
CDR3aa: CASSVDGTGYGYTF

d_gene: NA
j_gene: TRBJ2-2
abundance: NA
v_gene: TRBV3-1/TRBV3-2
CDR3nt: TGTGCCAGCCGTAGGAGGGACAGCTGGACCGGGGAGCTGTTTTTT
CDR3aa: CASRRRDSWTGELFF

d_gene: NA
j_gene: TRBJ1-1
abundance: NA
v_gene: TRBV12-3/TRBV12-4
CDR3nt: TGTGCCAGCAGTTTGGTGCGCACTGAAGCTTTCTTT
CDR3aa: CASSLVRTEAFF

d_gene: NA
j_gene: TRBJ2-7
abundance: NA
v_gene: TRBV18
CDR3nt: TGTGCCAGCTCACCATCGCAGGGCGGCAACGGAGAGCAGTACTTC
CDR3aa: CASSPSQGGNGEQYF

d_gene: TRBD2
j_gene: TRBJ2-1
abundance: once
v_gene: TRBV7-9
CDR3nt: TGTGCCAGCAGCTTATTAGCGGGGGTGTACAATGAGCAGTTCTTC
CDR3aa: CASSLLAGVYNEQFF

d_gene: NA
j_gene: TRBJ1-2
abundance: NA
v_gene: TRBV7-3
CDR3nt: TGTGCCAGCAGCTTACACGGACATTATGGCTACACCTTC
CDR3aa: CASSLHGHYGYTF

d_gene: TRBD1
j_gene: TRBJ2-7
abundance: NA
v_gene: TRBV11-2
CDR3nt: TGTGCCAGCAACCCATACAGGGGGCCCCTGGGACTCTACGAGCAGTACTTC
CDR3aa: CASNPYRGPLGLYEQYF

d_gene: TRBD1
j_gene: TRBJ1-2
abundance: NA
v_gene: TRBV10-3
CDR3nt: TGTGCCATCCTCCGAAGAGGGGGCGAAGACTATGGCTACACCTTC
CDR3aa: CAILRRGGEDYGYTF

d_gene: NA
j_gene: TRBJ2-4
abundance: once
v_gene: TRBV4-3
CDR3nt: TGCGCCAGCAGCCTCGAGCAGAGGAACATTCAGTACTTC
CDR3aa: CASSLEQRNIQYF

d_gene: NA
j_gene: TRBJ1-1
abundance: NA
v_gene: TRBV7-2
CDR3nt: TGTGCCAGCAGGGGGGGGGCGATGAGTGGTGAAGCTTTCTTT
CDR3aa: CASRGGAMSGEAFF

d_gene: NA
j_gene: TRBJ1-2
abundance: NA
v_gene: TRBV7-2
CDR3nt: TGTGCCAGCAGCCAGCAGGGGAAAGTCTCCGGCGGCTACACCTTC
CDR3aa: CASSQQGKVSGGYTF

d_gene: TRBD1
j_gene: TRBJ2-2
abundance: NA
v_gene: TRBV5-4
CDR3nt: TGTGCCAGCAGCTCGGGCGGGACAGGTATAGGCGGGGAGCTGTTTTTT
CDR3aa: CASSSGGTGIGGELFF

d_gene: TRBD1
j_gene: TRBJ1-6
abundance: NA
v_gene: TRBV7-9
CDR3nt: TGTGCCAGCAGGCCCCGGGACAGGAATTCACCCCTCCACTTT
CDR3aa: CASRPRDRNSPLHF

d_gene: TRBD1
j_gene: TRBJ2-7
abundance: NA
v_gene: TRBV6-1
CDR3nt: TGTGCCAGCAGTGAAGCCGGGACAGAGTACGAGCAGTACTTC
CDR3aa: CASSEAGTEYEQYF

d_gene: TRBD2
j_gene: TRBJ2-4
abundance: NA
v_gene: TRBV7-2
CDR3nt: TGTGCCAGCAGCCCCCAGGTAGCTAGCGGACTCAAAAACATTCAGTACTTC
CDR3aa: CASSPQVASGLKNIQYF

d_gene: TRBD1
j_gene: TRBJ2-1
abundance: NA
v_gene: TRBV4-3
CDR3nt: TGCGCCAGCAGCCCAACAGGGGGCCGTTCCTACAATGAGCAGTTCTTC
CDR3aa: CASSPTGGRSYNEQFF

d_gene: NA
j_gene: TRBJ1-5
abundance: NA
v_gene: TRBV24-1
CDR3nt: TGTGCCACCAGTGACCCAACAGGAAGCAATCAGCCCCAGCATTTT
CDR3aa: CATSDPTGSNQPQHF

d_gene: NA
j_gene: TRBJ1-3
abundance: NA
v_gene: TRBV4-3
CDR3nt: TGCGCCAGCAGCCAAGATGACGGGAGAATCTCTGGAAACACCATATATTTT
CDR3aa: CASSQDDGRISGNTIYF

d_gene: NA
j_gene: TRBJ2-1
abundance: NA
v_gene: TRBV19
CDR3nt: TGTGCCAGTAGTAACAGGGCGGGTTACAATGAGCAGTTCTTC
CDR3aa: CASSNRAGYNEQFF

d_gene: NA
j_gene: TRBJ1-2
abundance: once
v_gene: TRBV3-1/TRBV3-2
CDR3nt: TGTGCCAGCAGCCAAGGGGACACCCCGCGGGCCCCCTTC
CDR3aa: CASSQGDTPRAPF

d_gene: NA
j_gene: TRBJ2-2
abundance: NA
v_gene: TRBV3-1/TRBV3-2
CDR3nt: TGTGCCAGCAGCATCCTCGGGGAGCTGTTTTTT
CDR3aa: CASSILGELFF

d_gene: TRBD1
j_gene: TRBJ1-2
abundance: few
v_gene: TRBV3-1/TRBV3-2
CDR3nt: TGTGCCAGCAGCCAAGGCGGCAGGGACAGGGCCCACTATGGCTACACCTTC
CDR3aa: CASSQGGRDRAHYGYTF

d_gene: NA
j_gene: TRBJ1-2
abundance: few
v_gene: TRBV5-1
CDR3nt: TGCGCCAGCAGCTTGGAGGTGAGGTATGGCTACACCTTC
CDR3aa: CASSLEVRYGYTF

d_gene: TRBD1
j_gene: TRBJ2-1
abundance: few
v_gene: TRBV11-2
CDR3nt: TGTGCCAGCAGTTTAGACAGGGGTGACTACAATGAGCAGTTCTTC
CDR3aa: CASSLDRGDYNEQFF

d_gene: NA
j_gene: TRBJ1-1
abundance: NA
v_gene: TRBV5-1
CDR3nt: TGCGCCAGCAGATCTGGGGAGGTCACTGAAGCTTTCTTT
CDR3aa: CASRSGEVTEAFF

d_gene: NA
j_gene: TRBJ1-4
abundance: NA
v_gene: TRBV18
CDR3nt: TGTGCCAGCTCACCAAGAAGTCACGGGGGGGAAAAACTGTTTTTT
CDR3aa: CASSPRSHGGEKLFF

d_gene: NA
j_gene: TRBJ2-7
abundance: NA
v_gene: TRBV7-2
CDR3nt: TGTGCCAGCAGCTTAAGGCAAGGGGGAGTTTACGAGCAGTACTTC
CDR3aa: CASSLRQGGVYEQYF

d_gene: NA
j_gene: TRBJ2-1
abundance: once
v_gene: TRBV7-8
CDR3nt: TGTGCCAGCAGCTGGATGGAGGGGGGGGCCCCCAATGAGCAGTTCTTC
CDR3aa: CASSWMEGGAPNEQFF

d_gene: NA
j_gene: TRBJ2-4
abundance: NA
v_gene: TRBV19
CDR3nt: TGTGCCAGTAGTATAAGCGGTACGGCCAAAAACATTCAGTACTTC
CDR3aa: CASSISGTAKNIQYF

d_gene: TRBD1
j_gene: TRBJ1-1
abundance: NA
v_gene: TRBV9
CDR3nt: TGTGCCAGCAGCCAGACAGGGGTGGGTAACACTGAAGCTTTCTTT
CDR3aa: CASSQTGVGNTEAFF

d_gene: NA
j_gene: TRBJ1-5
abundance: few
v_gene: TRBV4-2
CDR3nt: TGTGCCAGCAGCCAAGATACAGGAGCCTATCAGCCCCAGCATTTT
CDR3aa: CASSQDTGAYQPQHF

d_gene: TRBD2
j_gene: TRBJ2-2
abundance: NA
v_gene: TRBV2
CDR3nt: TGTGCCAGCAGTCGACTAGCGGGGGGTTCGAACACCGGGGAGCTGTTTTTT
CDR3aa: CASSRLAGGSNTGELFF

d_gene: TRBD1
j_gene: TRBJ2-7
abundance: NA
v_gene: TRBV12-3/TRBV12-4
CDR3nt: TGTGCCAGCAGTTTTGACAGGGGCTACGAGCAGTACTTC
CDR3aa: CASSFDRGYEQYF